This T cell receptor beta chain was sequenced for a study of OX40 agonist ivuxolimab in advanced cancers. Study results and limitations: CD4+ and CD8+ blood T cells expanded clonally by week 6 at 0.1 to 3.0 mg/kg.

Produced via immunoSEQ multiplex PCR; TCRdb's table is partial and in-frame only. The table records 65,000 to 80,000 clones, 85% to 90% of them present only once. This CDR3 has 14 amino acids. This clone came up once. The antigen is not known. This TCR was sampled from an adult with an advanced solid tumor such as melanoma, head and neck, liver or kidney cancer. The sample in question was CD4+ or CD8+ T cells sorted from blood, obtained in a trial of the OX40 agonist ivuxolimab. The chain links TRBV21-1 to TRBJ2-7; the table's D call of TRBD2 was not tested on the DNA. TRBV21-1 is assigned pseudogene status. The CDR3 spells CASSKGTSFYEQYF. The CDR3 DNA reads TGTGCCAGCAGCAAAGGGACTAGCTTTTACGAGCAGTACTTC.